These T cell receptor beta chains were read from a single sample in a study of T cell changes during pregnancy in multiple sclerosis. Using immunoSEQ multiplex PCR, the repertoire was profiled, and TCRdb retains in-frame clones only, with some absent. The sample records about 41,000 clones, around 89% being singletons. The sample in question was CD4+ T cells from peripheral blood mononuclear cells, obtained in the first trimester of pregnancy. The receptors here all came from a female donor with multiple sclerosis, enrolled in a pregnancy study. Both conserved end residues are part of each CDR3. The order of the fields is D gene, V gene, clone size, J gene, CDR3 DNA, CDR3 protein. A D gene is named only where the DNA matches it firmly. Clone size is given for some rows only: seen once, a few or many times, or a class if the clone is expanded.

d_call: -
v_call: TRBV11-1
clone_size: -
j_call: TRBJ2-3
cdr3_nt: TGTGCCAGCAGCTTAGAGAGGAGCACAGATACGCAGTATTTT
cdr3_aa: CASSLERSTDTQYF

d_call: -
v_call: TRBV27
clone_size: -
j_call: TRBJ2-1
cdr3_nt: TGTGCCAGCAGTCCCCGGACTAACAATGAGCAGTTCTTC
cdr3_aa: CASSPRTNNEQFF

d_call: TRBD2
v_call: TRBV7-6
clone_size: -
j_call: TRBJ2-4
cdr3_nt: TGTGCCAGCAGCCTGCAAGGGACTAGCGGGAGGTTTGCCAAAAACATTCAGTACTTC
cdr3_aa: CASSLQGTSGRFAKNIQYF

d_call: TRBD1
v_call: TRBV9
clone_size: once
j_call: TRBJ2-3
cdr3_nt: TGTGCCAGCAGCGAGGGGGCTGCTGGCACAGATACGCAGTATTTT
cdr3_aa: CASSEGAAGTDTQYF

d_call: TRBD1
v_call: TRBV28
clone_size: -
j_call: TRBJ2-7
cdr3_nt: TGTGCCAGCATGGTCCGGGACAGGGCCCACGAGCAGTACTTC
cdr3_aa: CASMVRDRAHEQYF

d_call: TRBD1
v_call: TRBV9
clone_size: once
j_call: TRBJ1-2
cdr3_nt: TGTGCCAGCAGCGTCGGGGGACAGGACTATGGCTACACCTTC
cdr3_aa: CASSVGGQDYGYTF

d_call: -
v_call: TRBV28
clone_size: -
j_call: TRBJ1-5
cdr3_nt: TGTGCCAGCATCTCGGACAATCTAAGGAATCAGCCCCAGCATTTT
cdr3_aa: CASISDNLRNQPQHF

d_call: TRBD2
v_call: TRBV7-2
clone_size: -
j_call: TRBJ2-7
cdr3_nt: TGTGCCAGCAGCCGTCAATTTCTAGCGGGAGCGCCCTACGAGCAGTACTTC
cdr3_aa: CASSRQFLAGAPYEQYF

d_call: TRBD1
v_call: TRBV5-6
clone_size: -
j_call: TRBJ2-4
cdr3_nt: TGTGCCAGCAGCTTTACAGGGGTGGCCAAAAACATTCAGTACTTC
cdr3_aa: CASSFTGVAKNIQYF

d_call: -
v_call: TRBV19
clone_size: few
j_call: TRBJ1-5
cdr3_nt: TGTGCCAGTAGTATCACCCCAACAGCATACAATCAGCCCCAGCATTTT
cdr3_aa: CASSITPTAYNQPQHF

d_call: TRBD1
v_call: TRBV30
clone_size: -
j_call: TRBJ1-5
cdr3_nt: TGTGCCTGGGACAGGGGTAGGGGCAATCAGCCCCAGCATTTT
cdr3_aa: CAWDRGRGNQPQHF

d_call: TRBD1
v_call: TRBV5-4
clone_size: -
j_call: TRBJ2-2
cdr3_nt: TGTGCCAGCAGCCGAACGCAGGGGGCGGCCGGGGAGCTGTTTTTT
cdr3_aa: CASSRTQGAAGELFF

d_call: -
v_call: TRBV5-4
clone_size: few
j_call: TRBJ1-2
cdr3_nt: TGTGCCAGCAGCTTGACGGACTATGGCTACACCTTC
cdr3_aa: CASSLTDYGYTF

d_call: -
v_call: TRBV5-1
clone_size: -
j_call: TRBJ1-2
cdr3_nt: TGCGCCAGCAGCTTGGACAGGGCCGGCTACACCTTC
cdr3_aa: CASSLDRAGYTF

d_call: -
v_call: TRBV5-8
clone_size: -
j_call: TRBJ1-5
cdr3_nt: TGTGCCAGCAGCTTGAGGTGGGGGGGCCAGCATTTT
cdr3_aa: CASSLRWGGQHF

d_call: -
v_call: TRBV6-1
clone_size: -
j_call: TRBJ1-4
cdr3_nt: TGTGCCAGCAGTGACAGGGGTCGGACTAATGAAAAACTGTTTTTT
cdr3_aa: CASSDRGRTNEKLFF

d_call: TRBD2
v_call: TRBV9
clone_size: once
j_call: TRBJ2-1
cdr3_nt: TGTGCCACCTCAAGCGGGAGCGGCTACAATGAGCAGTTCTTC
cdr3_aa: CATSSGSGYNEQFF

d_call: -
v_call: TRBV4-3
clone_size: -
j_call: TRBJ1-1
cdr3_nt: TGCGCCAGCAGCCAAGACCCTAGCGGGGTGAACACTGAAGCTTTCTTT
cdr3_aa: CASSQDPSGVNTEAFF

d_call: TRBD2
v_call: TRBV7-2
clone_size: -
j_call: TRBJ2-1
cdr3_nt: TGTGCCAGCAGCCCGGGAGGGTCCAATGAGCAGTTCTTC
cdr3_aa: CASSPGGSNEQFF

d_call: TRBD2
v_call: TRBV27
clone_size: -
j_call: TRBJ2-7
cdr3_nt: TGTGCCATCAGAGACTTAGCGGGAGGGGGCTACGAGCAGTACTTC
cdr3_aa: CAIRDLAGGGYEQYF

d_call: TRBD1
v_call: TRBV5-6
clone_size: -
j_call: TRBJ2-7
cdr3_nt: TGTGCCAGCAGCTTGGTGGCAGGGGGCGCGGGGGAGCAGTACTTC
cdr3_aa: CASSLVAGGAGEQYF

d_call: -
v_call: TRBV28
clone_size: -
j_call: TRBJ1-3
cdr3_nt: TGTGCCAGCAGTTCTCTCGGAAACACCATATATTTT
cdr3_aa: CASSSLGNTIYF

d_call: -
v_call: TRBV6-1
clone_size: -
j_call: TRBJ2-6
cdr3_nt: TGTGCCAGCAGCCGGGTCTTCTCTGGGGCCAACGTCCTGACTTTC
cdr3_aa: CASSRVFSGANVLTF

d_call: TRBD2
v_call: TRBV9
clone_size: -
j_call: TRBJ2-5
cdr3_nt: TGTGCCAGCAATCGGGGGGAAGAGACCCAGTACTTC
cdr3_aa: CASNRGEETQYF

d_call: TRBD1
v_call: TRBV5-6
clone_size: -
j_call: TRBJ1-2
cdr3_nt: TGTGCCAGCAGCTTGGCCTCGGACAGGGGGCGAAGAGGCTACACCTTC
cdr3_aa: CASSLASDRGRRGYTF